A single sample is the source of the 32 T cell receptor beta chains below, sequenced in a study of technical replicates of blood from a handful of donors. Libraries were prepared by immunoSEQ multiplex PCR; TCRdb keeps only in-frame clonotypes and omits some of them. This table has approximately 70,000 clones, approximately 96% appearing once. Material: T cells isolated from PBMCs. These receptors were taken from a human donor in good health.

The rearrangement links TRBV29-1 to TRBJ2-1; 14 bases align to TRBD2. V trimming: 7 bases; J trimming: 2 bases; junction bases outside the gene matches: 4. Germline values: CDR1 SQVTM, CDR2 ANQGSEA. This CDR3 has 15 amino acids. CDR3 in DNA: TGCAGCGGGGGACTAGCGGGAGTCACCTACAATGAGCAGTTCTTC. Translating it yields CSGGLAGVTYNEQFF.

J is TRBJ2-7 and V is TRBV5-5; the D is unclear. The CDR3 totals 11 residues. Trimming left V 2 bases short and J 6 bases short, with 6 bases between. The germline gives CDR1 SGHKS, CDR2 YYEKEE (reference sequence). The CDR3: CASSFGGEQYF. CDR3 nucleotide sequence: TGTGCCAGCAGCTTCGGCGGCGAGCAGTACTTC.

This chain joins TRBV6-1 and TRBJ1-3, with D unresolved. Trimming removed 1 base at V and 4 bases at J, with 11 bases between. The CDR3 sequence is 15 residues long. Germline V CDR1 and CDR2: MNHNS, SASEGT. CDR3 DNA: TGTGCCAGCAGTGAAGGGGCAGGTGGCGGAAACACCATATATTTT. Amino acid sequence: CASSEGAGGGNTIYF.

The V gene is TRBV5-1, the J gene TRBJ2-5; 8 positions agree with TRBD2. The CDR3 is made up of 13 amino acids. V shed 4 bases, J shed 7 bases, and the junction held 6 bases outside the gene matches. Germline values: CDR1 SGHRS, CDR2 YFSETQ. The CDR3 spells CASSPGTSGTQYF. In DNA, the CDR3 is TGCGCCAGCAGCCCGGGGACTAGTGGGACCCAGTACTTC.

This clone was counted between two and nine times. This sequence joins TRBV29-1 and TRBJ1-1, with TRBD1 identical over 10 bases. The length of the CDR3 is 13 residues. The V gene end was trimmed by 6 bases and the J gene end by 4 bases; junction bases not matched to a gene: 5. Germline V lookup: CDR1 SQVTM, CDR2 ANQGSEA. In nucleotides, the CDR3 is TGCAGCGTGACAGGGGGCTCCAGCACTGAAGCTTTCTTT. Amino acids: CSVTGGSSTEAFF.

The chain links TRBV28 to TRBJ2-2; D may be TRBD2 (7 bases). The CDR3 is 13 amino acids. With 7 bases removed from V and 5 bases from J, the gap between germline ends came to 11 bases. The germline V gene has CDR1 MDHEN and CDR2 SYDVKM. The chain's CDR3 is CASKGGGTGELFF. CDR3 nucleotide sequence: TGTGCCAGCAAGGGGGGGGGAACCGGGGAGCTGTTTTTT.

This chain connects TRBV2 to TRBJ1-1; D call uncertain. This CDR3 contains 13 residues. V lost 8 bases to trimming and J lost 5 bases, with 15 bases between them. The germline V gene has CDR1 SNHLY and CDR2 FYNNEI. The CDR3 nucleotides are TGTGCCAGCGGACGGAGGTTAGGGACTGAAGCTTTCTTT. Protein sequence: CASGRRLGTEAFF.

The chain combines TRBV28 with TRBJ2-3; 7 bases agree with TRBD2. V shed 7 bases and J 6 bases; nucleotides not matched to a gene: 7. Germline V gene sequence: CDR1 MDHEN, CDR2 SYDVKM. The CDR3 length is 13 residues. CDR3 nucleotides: TGTGCCAGCATTAGCACGGGAGGCGATACGCAGTATTTT. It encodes CASISTGGDTQYF.

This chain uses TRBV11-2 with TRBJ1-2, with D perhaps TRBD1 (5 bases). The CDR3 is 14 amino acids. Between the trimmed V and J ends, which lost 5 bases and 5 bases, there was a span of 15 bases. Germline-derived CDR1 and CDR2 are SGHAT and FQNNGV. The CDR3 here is CASSAAGTLYGYTF. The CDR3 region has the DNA TGTGCCAGCAGCGCTGCCGGGACTCTATATGGCTACACCTTC.

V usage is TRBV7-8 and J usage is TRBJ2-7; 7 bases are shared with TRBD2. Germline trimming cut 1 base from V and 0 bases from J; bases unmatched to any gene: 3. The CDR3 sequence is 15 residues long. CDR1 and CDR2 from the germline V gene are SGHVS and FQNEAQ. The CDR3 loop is CASSLELANSYEQYF. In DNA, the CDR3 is TGTGCCAGCAGCTTAGAACTAGCGAACTCCTACGAGCAGTACTTC.

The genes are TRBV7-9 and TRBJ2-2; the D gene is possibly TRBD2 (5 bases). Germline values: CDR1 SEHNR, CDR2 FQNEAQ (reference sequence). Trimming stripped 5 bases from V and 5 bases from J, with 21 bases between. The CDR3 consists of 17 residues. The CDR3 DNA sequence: TGTGCCAGCAGCACAAGCGGACTGACAACTCCTACCGGGGAGCTGTTTTTT. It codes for CASSTSGLTTPTGELFF.

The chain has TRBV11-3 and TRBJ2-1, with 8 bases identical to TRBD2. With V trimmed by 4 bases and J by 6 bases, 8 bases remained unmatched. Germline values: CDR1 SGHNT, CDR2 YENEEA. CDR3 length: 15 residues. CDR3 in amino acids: CASSSSGTRSNEQFF. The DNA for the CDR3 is TGTGCCAGCAGCTCTTCCGGGACTAGGAGCAATGAGCAGTTCTTC.

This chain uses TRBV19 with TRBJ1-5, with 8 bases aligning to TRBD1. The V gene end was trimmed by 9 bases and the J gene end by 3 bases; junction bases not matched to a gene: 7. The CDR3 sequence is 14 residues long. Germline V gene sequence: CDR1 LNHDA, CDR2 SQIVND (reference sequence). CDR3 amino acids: CASLGQGFNQPQHF. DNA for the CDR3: TGTGCCAGCTTAGGACAGGGTTTCAATCAGCCCCAGCATTTT.

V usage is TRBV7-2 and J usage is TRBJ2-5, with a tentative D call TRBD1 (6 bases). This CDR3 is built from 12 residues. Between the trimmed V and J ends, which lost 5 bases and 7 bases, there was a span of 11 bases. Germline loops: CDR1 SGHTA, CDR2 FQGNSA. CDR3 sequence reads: CASSTGYWTQYF. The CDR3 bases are TGTGCCAGCAGCACAGGGTACTGGACCCAGTACTTC.

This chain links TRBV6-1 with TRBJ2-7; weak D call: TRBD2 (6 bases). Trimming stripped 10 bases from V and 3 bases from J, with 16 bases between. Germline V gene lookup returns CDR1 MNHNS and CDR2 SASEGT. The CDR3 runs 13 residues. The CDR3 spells CATYRGMNYEQYF. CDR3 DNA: TGTGCCACCTACCGGGGGATGAACTACGAGCAGTACTTC.

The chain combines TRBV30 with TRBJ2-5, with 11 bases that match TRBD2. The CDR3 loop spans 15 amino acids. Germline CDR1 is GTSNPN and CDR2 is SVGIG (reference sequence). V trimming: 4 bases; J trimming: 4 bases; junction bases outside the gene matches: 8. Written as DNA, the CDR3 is TGTGCCTGGAAACTAAAACTAGCGGGAGTAGAGACCCAGTACTTC. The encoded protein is CAWKLKLAGVETQYF.

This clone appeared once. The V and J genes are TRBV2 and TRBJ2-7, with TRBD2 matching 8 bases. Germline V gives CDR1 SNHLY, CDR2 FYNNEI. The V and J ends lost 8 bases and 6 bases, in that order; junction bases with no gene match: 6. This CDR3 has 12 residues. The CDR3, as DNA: TGTGCCAGCCGATATGCGGGGGGCGAGCAGTACTTC. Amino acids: CASRYAGGEQYF.

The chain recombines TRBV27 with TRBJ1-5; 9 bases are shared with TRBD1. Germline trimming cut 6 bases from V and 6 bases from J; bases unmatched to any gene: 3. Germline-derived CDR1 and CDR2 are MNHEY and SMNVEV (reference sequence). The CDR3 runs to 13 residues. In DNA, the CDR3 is TGTGCCAGCAGGGGACAGGGTGGTCAGCCCCAGCATTTT. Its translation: CASRGQGGQPQHF.

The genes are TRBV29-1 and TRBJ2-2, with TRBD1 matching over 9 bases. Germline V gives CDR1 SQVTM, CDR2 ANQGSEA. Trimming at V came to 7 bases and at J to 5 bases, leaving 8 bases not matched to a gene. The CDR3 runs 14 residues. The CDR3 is CSAQGQGRTGELFF. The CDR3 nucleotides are TGCAGCGCCCAAGGACAGGGGAGGACCGGGGAGCTGTTTTTT.

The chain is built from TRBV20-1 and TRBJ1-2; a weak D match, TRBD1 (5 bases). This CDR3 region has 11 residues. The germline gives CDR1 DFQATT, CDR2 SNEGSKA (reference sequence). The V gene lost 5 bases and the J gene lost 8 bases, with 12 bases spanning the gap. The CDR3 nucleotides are TGCAGTGCTCTGCCAGGGCTGGGCTACACCTTC. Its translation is CSALPGLGYTF.

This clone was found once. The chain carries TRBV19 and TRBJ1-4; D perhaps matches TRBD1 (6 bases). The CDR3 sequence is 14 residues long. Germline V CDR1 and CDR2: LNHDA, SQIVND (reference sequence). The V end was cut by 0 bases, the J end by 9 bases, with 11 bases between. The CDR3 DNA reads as TGTGCCAGTAGTATAGATGAAGGACAGAAAAAACTGTTTTTT. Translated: CASSIDEGQKKLFF.

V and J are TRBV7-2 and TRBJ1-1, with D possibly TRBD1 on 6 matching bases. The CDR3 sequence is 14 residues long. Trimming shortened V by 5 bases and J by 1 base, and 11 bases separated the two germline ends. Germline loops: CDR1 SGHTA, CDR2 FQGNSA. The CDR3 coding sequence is TGTGCCAGCAGCCTGGGGGGGCCGAACACTGAAGCTTTCTTT. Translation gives CASSLGGPNTEAFF.

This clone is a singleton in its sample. CDR3 protein: CAISEDRNYGYTF. The CDR3 region has the DNA TGTGCCATCAGCGAGGACAGGAACTATGGCTACACCTTC. The chain couples TRBV10-3 to TRBJ1-2; TRBD1 aligns across 7 bases. V gave up 6 bases and J gave up 2 bases; unmatched junction bases: 3. The germline gives CDR1 ENHRY, CDR2 SYGVKD. The CDR3 consists of 13 residues.

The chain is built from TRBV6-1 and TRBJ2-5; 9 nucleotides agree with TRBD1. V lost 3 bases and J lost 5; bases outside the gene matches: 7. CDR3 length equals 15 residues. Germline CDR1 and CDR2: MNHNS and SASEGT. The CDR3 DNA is TGTGCCAGCAGTGAGTGGGGACAGGGTGGGGAGACCCAGTACTTC. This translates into CASSEWGQGGETQYF.

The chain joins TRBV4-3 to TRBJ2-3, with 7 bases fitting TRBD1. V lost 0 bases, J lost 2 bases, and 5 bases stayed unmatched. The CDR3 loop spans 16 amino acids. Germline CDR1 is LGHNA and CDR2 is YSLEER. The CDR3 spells CASSQDQGVATDTQYF. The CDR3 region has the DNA TGCGCCAGCAGCCAAGACCAGGGGGTAGCCACAGATACGCAGTATTTT.

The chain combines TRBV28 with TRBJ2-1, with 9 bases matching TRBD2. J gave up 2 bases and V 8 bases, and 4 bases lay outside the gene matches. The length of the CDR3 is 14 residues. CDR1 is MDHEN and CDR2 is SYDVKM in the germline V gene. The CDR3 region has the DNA TGTGCCAGCCTTAGACTAGCGGCCTACAATGAGCAGTTCTTC. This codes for CASLRLAAYNEQFF.

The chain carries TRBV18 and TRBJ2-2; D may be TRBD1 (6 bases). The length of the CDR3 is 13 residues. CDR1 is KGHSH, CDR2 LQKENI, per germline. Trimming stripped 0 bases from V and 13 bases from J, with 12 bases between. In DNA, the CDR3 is TGTGCCAGCTCACCACCCTCCGGGACACGGCTGTTTTTT. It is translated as CASSPPSGTRLFF.

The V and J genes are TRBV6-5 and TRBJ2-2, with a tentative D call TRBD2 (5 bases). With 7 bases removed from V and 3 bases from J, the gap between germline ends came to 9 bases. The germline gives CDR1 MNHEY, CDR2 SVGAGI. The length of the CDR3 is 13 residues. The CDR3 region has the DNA TGTGCCAGCAACCCCGGGGACACCGGGGAGCTGTTTTTT. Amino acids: CASNPGDTGELFF.

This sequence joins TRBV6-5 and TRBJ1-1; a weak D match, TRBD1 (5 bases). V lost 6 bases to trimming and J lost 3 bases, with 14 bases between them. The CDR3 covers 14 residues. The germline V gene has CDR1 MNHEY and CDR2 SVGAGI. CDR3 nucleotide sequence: TGTGCCAGCAGGAAAACAGGACTACACACTGAAGCTTTCTTT. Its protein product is CASRKTGLHTEAFF.

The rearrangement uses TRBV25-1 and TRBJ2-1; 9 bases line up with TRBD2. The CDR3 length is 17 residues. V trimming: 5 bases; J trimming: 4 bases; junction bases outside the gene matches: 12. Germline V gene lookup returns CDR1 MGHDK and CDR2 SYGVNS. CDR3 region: CASSYTPGTSIYNEQFF. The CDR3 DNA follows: TGTGCCAGCAGTTATACTCCCGGGACTAGCATATACAATGAGCAGTTCTTC.

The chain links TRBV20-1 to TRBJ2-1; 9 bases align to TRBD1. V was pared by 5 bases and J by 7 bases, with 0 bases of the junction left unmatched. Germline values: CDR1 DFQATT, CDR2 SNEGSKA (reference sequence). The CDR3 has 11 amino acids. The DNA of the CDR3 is TGCAGTGCTGGGACAGGGAATGAGCAGTTCTTC. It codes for CSAGTGNEQFF.

CDR3 in amino acids: CSVRSVMDTGELFF. The CDR3 DNA follows: TGCAGCGTGCGTTCTGTGATGGACACCGGGGAGCTGTTTTTT. The rearrangement uses TRBV29-1 and TRBJ2-2, with unresolved D. CDR1 SQVTM and CDR2 ANQGSEA come from the germline V gene. Trimming took off 6 bases at V and 3 bases at J, with 14 bases between the two ends. This CDR3 region has 14 residues.